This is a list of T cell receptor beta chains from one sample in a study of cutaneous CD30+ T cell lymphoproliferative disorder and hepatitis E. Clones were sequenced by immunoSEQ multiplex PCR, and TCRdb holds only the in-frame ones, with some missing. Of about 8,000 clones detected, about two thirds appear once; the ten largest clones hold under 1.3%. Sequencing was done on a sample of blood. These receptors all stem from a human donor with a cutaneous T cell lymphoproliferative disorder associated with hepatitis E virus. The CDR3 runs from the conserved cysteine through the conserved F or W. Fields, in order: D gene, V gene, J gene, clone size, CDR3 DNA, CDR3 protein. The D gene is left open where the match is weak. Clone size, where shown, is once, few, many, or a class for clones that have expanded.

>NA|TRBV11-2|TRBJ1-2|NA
TGTGCCAGCAGCCCCCAAGGGCGGTTCCTCGGGGGCGCGAACTATGGCTACACCTTC
CASSPQGRFLGGANYGYTF
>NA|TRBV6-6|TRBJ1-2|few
TGTGCCAGCACCCACGGGTATGGCTACACCTTC
CASTHGYGYTF
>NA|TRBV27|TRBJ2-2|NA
TGTGCCAGCAGTAAGGCCGGGGAGCTGTTTTTT
CASSKAGELFF
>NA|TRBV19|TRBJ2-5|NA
TGTGCCAGTCGCAGGGGAAGCGGGGAGACCCAGTACTTC
CASRRGSGETQYF
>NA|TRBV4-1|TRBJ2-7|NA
TGCGCCAGCAGCCAAGATAGGGTTGACGAGCAGTACTTC
CASSQDRVDEQYF
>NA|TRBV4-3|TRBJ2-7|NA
TGCGCCAGCAGCCAAGGTAGGACTCCTTACTACGAGCAGTACTTC
CASSQGRTPYYEQYF
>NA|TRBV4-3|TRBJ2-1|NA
TGCGCCAGCAGCCAAGTACCCCGCTCCTACAATGAGCAGTTCTTC
CASSQVPRSYNEQFF
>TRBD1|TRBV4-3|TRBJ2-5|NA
TGCGCCCGCCAAAGGCAGGGGGCGCGGCAAGAGACCCAGTACTTC
CARQRQGARQETQYF
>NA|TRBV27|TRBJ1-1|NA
TGTGCCAGCAGTACGACAGAGAACACTGAAGCTTTCTTT
CASSTTENTEAFF
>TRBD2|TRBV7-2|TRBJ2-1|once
TGTGCCAGCAGCTTAGTCGGCGGGGGGGCCGTTCGGTCCTACAATGAGCAGTTCTTC
CASSLVGGGAVRSYNEQFF
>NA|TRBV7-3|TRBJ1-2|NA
TGTGCCAGCAGCCCGTCTAGGGGCGATGTGGCCCATGACTATGGCTACACCTTC
CASSPSRGDVAHDYGYTF
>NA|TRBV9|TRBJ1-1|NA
TGTGCCAGTTCCCCGAGGCTTTACACTGAAGCTTTCTTT
CASSPRLYTEAFF
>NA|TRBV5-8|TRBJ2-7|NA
TGTGCCAGCAGCTCCCTCGATTGGGACGAGCAGTACTTC
CASSSLDWDEQYF
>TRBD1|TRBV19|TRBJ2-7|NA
TGTGCCTCTCGACCTGGGGACAGCCTCTACGAGCAGTACTTC
CASRPGDSLYEQYF
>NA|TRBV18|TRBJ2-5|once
TGTGCCAGCTCACCACCTTTCCAGGTCCAAGAGACCCAGTACTTC
CASSPPFQVQETQYF
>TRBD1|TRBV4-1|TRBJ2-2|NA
TGCGCCAGCAGCCAAGATCATATACGGGACAGCTTCAACACCGGGGAGCTGTTTTTT
CASSQDHIRDSFNTGELFF
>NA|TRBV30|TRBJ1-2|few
TGTGCCTTTTGGACAGATGGCTACACCTTC
CAFWTDGYTF
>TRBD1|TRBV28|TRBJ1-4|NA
TGTGCCAGCAGTTTAGGACAGGGCCGTGAAAAACTGTTTTTT
CASSLGQGREKLFF
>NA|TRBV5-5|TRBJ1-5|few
TGTGCCAGCAGCTTGGAGGCCAGGAGTAGTCAGCCCCAGCATTTT
CASSLEARSSQPQHF
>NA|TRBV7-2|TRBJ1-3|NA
TGTGCCAGCAGCTTAGGACAGTTCTCTGGAAACACCATATATTTT
CASSLGQFSGNTIYF
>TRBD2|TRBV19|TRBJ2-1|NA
TGTGCCAGTAGCAAACTAGCGGGGCGAAACTCCTACAATGAGCAGTTCTTC
CASSKLAGRNSYNEQFF
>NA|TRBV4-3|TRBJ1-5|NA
TGCGCCAGCAGCCAAGATCGGATTCGGCCACAAGGCCCCGGGAGCAATCAGCCCCAGCATTTT
CASSQDRIRPQGPGSNQPQHF
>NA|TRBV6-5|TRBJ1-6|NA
TGTGCCAGCAGTTACTCCAAGACTTCAAATTCACCCCTCCACTTT
CASSYSKTSNSPLHF
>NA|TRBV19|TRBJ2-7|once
TGTGCCAGTAGCCAGGCTCTAGTCGATTACGAGCAGTACTTC
CASSQALVDYEQYF
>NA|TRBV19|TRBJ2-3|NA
TGTGCCAGTACGGCTGCTAGCACAGATACGCAGTATTTT
CASTAASTDTQYF
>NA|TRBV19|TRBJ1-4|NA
TGTGCCAGTAGGGGAACTAATGAAAAACTGTTTTTT
CASRGTNEKLFF
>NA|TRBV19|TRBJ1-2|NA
TGTGCCAGTACTTTAGGACCGACCGCTTATGGCTACACCTTC
CASTLGPTAYGYTF
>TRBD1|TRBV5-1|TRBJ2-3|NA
TGCGCCAGCAGCCCGGACAGGGGCACAGATACGCAGTATTTT
CASSPDRGTDTQYF
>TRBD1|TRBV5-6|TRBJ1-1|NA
TGTGCCAGCAGCTTGGCCCCGGGGGTATGGACAGGGGATACTGAAGCTTTCTTT
CASSLAPGVWTGDTEAFF